These 27 T cell receptor beta chains originate from one sample sequenced in a study of regulatory T cells in long-lasting Graves disease. TCR beta libraries were built with iRepertoire HTBI primers and Arm-PCR of CDR3 regions. TCRdb fed the multiplex PCR reads into MiXCR, producing one record per CDR3 protein. The data show about 470,000 distinct CDR3 sequences, 20% to 25% seen once. Time point of the sample: persistent/refractory GD, antithyroid drugs over 5 years with positive TRAb. Extracted PBMC RNA gave rise to the TCR library. The source was peripheral blood mononuclear cells (PBMCs), collected when the disease was refractory, from a patient treated with antithyroid drugs. All receptors derive from a female donor with Graves disease.

This clonotype was recorded at least ten times. The gene calls are TRBV12-3 or TRBV12-4 and TRBJ2-5; 12 bases match TRBD2. The V gene end was trimmed by 6 bases and the J gene end by 3 bases; junction bases not matched to a gene: 11. The CDR3 is made up of 17 amino acids. CDR3 sequence (DNA): TGTGCCAGCAGCCCTGCCCCGGGACTAGCGGGCGAAGAGACCCAGTACTTC. Its translation: CASSPAPGLAGEETQYF.

The V and J genes are TRBV27 and TRBJ2-2; D remains ambiguous. Germline CDR1 and CDR2: MNHEY and SMNVEV (reference sequence). This CDR3 contains 14 residues. V was shortened by 3 bases and J by 5 bases, with 10 bases between the two germline ends. CDR3 sequence: CASSFPGLTGELFF. CDR3 nucleotides: TGTGCCAGCAGTTTCCCCGGCTTGACCGGGGAGCTGTTTTTT.

This clonotype was detected many times. The chain is built from TRBV10-1 and TRBJ1-5; D may be TRBD1 (5 bases). The CDR3 has 13 amino acids. Trimming removed 3 bases from V and 4 bases from J, with 7 bases in between. CDR1 and CDR2 from the germline V gene are WNHNN and SYGVQD (reference sequence). Here the CDR3 reads CASSEGENQPQHF. CDR3 coding DNA: TGCGCCAGCAGTGAAGGGGAAAATCAGCCCCAGCATTTT.

Many counts were recorded for this clonotype. The chain has TRBV19 and TRBJ1-1; TRBD1 aligns across 9 bases. The V segment lost 6 bases and the J segment 5 bases; nucleotides outside the gene matches: 10. The CDR3 spans 15 residues. Germline values: CDR1 LNHDA, CDR2 SQIVND (reference sequence). CDR3 protein: CASSPGTGTGTEAFF. CDR3 nucleotides: TGTGCCAGTAGCCCTGGGACAGGGACAGGGACTGAAGCTTTCTTT.

This clonotype was recorded many times. CDR3 bases: TGCAGTGCCTCCCCCGGGTCTATGAACACTGAAGCTTTCTTT. This encodes CSASPGSMNTEAFF. V gene TRBV20-1 combines with J gene TRBJ1-1; D is unclear. The CDR3 spans 14 residues. Germline loops: CDR1 DFQATT, CDR2 SNEGSKA (reference sequence). With 6 bases removed from V and 0 bases from J, the gap between germline ends came to 14 bases.

This clonotype was found many times. The chain recombines TRBV6-1 with TRBJ2-5, with 12 bases aligning to TRBD2. This CDR3 region has 17 residues. CDR1 MNHNS and CDR2 SASEGT come from the germline V gene. The V segment lost 6 bases and the J segment 4 bases; nucleotides outside the gene matches: 12. CDR3 sequence reads: CASSQGLAGGHGETQYF. DNA for the CDR3: TGTGCCAGCAGCCAGGGGCTAGCGGGAGGGCATGGAGAGACCCAGTACTTC.

The genes are TRBV19 and TRBJ1-5; D may be TRBD1 (5 bases). Trimming shortened V by 3 bases and J by 2 bases, and 11 bases separated the two germline ends. The CDR3 length is 15 residues. The germline V gene encodes CDR1 LNHDA and CDR2 SQIVND (reference sequence). This CDR3 is CASSMEGVRNQPQHF. The CDR3, as DNA: TGTGCCAGTAGTATGGAAGGGGTTCGCAATCAGCCCCAGCATTTT.

This clonotype was detected many times. J is TRBJ2-7 and V is TRBV28, with D possibly being TRBD1 or TRBD2 (5 bases each). CDR1 is MDHEN, CDR2 SYDVKM, per germline. This CDR3 is 14 amino acids long. The V gene lost 3 bases and the J gene lost 4 bases, with 13 bases spanning the gap. This CDR3 reads CASSLGTDRYEQYF. The CDR3 region has the DNA TGTGCCAGCAGTTTGGGGACGGACCGGTACGAGCAGTACTTC. The full variable domain, with the rest looked up from reference TRBV28 and TRBJ2-7, is DVKVTQSSRYLVKRTGEKVFLECVQDMDHENMFWYRQDPGLGLRLIYFSYDVKMKEKGDIPEGYSVSREKKERFSLILESASTNQTSMYLCASSLGTDRYEQYFGPGTRLTVT.

On this clonotype: Since a much larger clone is just one base distant, this may be a read error. The conserved closing phenylalanine or tryptophan is absent in this CDR3, likely reflecting a read error. This chain uses TRBV2 with TRBJ2-7, with D perhaps matching TRBD1 or TRBD2 (6 bases each). V lost 2 bases and J 3 bases, leaving 11 bases between the germline ends. There are 14 residues in the CDR3. Germline lookup yields CDR1 SNHLY and CDR2 FYNNEI. The CDR3 sequence: CASSEWGADYEQYL. DNA of the CDR3: TGTGCCAGCAGTGAATGGGGGGCTGACTACGAGCAGTACCTC.

This rearrangement joins TRBV20-1 to TRBJ2-5, with TRBD2 identical over 7 bases. The ends lost 4 bases at V and 4 bases at J; junction bases unmatched: 6. The CDR3 sequence is 13 residues long. The germline gives CDR1 DFQATT, CDR2 SNEGSKA (reference sequence). CDR3 sequence reads: CSANRGRGETQYF. CDR3 bases: TGCAGTGCTAATCGCGGGAGAGGAGAGACCCAGTACTTC.

This clonotype showed up just once. The V and J genes are TRBV29-1 and TRBJ2-2, with D tentatively TRBD1 or TRBD2 (5 bases each). Trimming removed 4 bases from V and 0 bases from J, with 12 bases in between. The CDR3 is 15 residues long. From germline, CDR1 is SQVTM and CDR2 ANQGSEA. CDR3 residues: CSVVRDGANTGELFF. DNA of the CDR3: TGCAGCGTTGTCAGGGACGGCGCGAACACCGGGGAGCTGTTTTTT.

This chain uses TRBV7-2 with TRBJ2-2, with D unclear. The V gene lost 7 bases and the J gene lost 4 bases, with 7 bases spanning the gap. This CDR3 region has 12 residues. Per the germline V gene, CDR1 is SGHTA and CDR2 is FQGNSA. Here the CDR3 reads CASTLSTGELFF. DNA of the CDR3: TGTGCCAGCACCCTGTCCACCGGGGAGCTGTTTTTT.

The sample holds a few counts of this clonotype. V usage is TRBV20-1 and J usage is TRBJ2-3, with D tentatively TRBD2 (6 bases). CDR1 and CDR2 from the germline V gene are DFQATT and SNEGSKA (reference sequence). Trimming left V 4 bases short and J 2 bases short, with 13 bases between. The CDR3 contains 14 residues. The CDR3 reads CSANGRGVTDTQYF. The DNA for the CDR3 is TGCAGTGCTAATGGGCGGGGAGTCACAGATACGCAGTATTTT.

This clonotype was recorded at least ten times. CDR3 in amino acids: CASSYGGTYSNQPQHF. CDR3 nucleotides: TGTGCCAGCAGTTACGGAGGGACATATAGCAATCAGCCCCAGCATTTT. The genes are TRBV6-5 and TRBJ1-5; TRBD1 is a possible D gene (6 bases). The length of the CDR3 is 16 residues. The V gene's germline CDR1 is MNHEY and CDR2 SVGAGI. Trimming took off 2 bases at V and 0 bases at J, with 11 bases between the two ends.

Many counts were recorded for this clonotype. The chain has TRBV7-8 and TRBJ1-5, with TRBD1 identical over 7 bases. Germline CDR1 reads SGHVS; CDR2 reads FQNEAQ. J gave up 2 bases and V 5 bases, and 6 bases lay outside the gene matches. This CDR3 has 15 amino acids. The CDR3 coding sequence is TGTGCCAGCAGCGCCCGGGACAGAGGCAATCAGCCCCAGCATTTT. Translating it yields CASSARDRGNQPQHF.

The rearrangement joins TRBV7-9 to TRBJ2-1, with 8 bases matching TRBD2. Germline CDR1 and CDR2: SEHNR and FQNEAQ (reference sequence). This CDR3 contains 15 residues. Trimming at V came to 2 bases and at J to 8 bases, leaving 8 bases not matched to a gene. This CDR3 reads CASSLIREGRHEQFF. The CDR3 nucleotides are TGTGCCAGCAGCTTAATCCGGGAGGGCCGTCATGAGCAGTTCTTC. Drawing the rest from reference TRBV7-9 and TRBJ2-1, the complete variable domain is DTGVSQNPRHKITKRGQNVTFRCDPISEHNRLYWYRQTLGQGPEFLTYFQNEAQLEKSRLLSDRFSAERPKGSFSTLEIQRTEQGDSAMYLCASSLIREGRHEQFFGPGTRLTVL.

This clonotype was observed a few times. V gene TRBV24-1 combines with J gene TRBJ2-5, with 8 bases identical to TRBD1. Germline V lookup: CDR1 KGHDR, CDR2 SFDVKD. V lost 1 base to trimming and J lost 5 bases; unmatched junction nucleotides: 5. The CDR3 is 15 amino acids. DNA of the CDR3: TGTGCCACCAGTGATTTAGCAGGGGGCGTGGAGACCCAGTACTTC. It specifies CATSDLAGGVETQYF.

About this clonotype itself: One base away lies a much larger clone, so this may be a sequencing read error. The chain is built from TRBV12-3 or TRBV12-4 and TRBJ2-7; D tentatively fits TRBD1 or TRBD2 (6 bases each). This CDR3 is built from 13 residues. Trimming left V 8 bases short and J 3 bases short, with 14 bases between. Written as DNA, the CDR3 is TGTGCCAGCGGGGGGCTACGGGACTACGAGCAGTACTTC. Its translation is CASGGLRDYEQYF.

In its sample, this clonotype was seen a few times. The rearrangement joins TRBV28 to TRBJ1-3; D remains unclear. The CDR3 contains 12 residues. The V end lost 7 bases, the J end lost 2 bases, and 6 bases lay between the germline ends. The germline CDR1 and CDR2 sequences are MDHEN and SYDVKM. The CDR3 DNA sequence: TGTGCCAGCATCGGAACTGGAAACACCATATATTTT. Translated: CASIGTGNTIYF. Full variable domain (remainder filled in from reference TRBV28 and TRBJ1-3): DVKVTQSSRYLVKRTGEKVFLECVQDMDHENMFWYRQDPGLGLRLIYFSYDVKMKEKGDIPEGYSVSREKKERFSLILESASTNQTSMYLCASIGTGNTIYFGEGSWLTVV.

The chain carries TRBV5-5 and TRBJ1-2; TRBD1 matches 8 bases. The germline V gene encodes CDR1 SGHKS and CDR2 YYEKEE (reference sequence). After removal of 0 bases from V and 0 bases from J, the junction contained 7 bases not matched to a gene. This CDR3 is built from 17 residues. The CDR3: CASSLGFRTGPNYGYTF. DNA of the CDR3: TGTGCCAGCAGCTTGGGGTTTCGGACAGGGCCTAACTATGGCTACACCTTC.

The chain uses TRBV28 and TRBJ2-3; a weak D match, TRBD2 (6 bases). V gave up 5 bases and J gave up 5 bases, with 17 bases separating them. The CDR3 is made up of 15 amino acids. Germline lookup yields CDR1 MDHEN and CDR2 SYDVKM. Here the CDR3 reads CASSPRRELIDTQYF. CDR3 nucleotides: TGTGCCAGCAGTCCGCGTCGGGAGTTGATAGATACGCAGTATTTT. The full variable domain, in which reference TRBV28 and TRBJ2-3 provide the parts outside the CDR3, is DVKVTQSSRYLVKRTGEKVFLECVQDMDHENMFWYRQDPGLGLRLIYFSYDVKMKEKGDIPEGYSVSREKKERFSLILESASTNQTSMYLCASSPRRELIDTQYFGPGTRLTVL.

This clonotype was detected many times. The chain couples TRBV28 to TRBJ2-5; no clear D. This CDR3 has 12 amino acids. Germline-derived CDR1 and CDR2 are MDHEN and SYDVKM. Between the trimmed V and J ends, which lost 5 bases and 3 bases, there was a span of 7 bases. The CDR3, as DNA: TGTGCCAGCAGTCGGACCAAAGAGACCCAGTACTTC. Its translation is CASSRTKETQYF. The whole variable domain, filled in from reference TRBV28 and TRBJ2-5, reads DVKVTQSSRYLVKRTGEKVFLECVQDMDHENMFWYRQDPGLGLRLIYFSYDVKMKEKGDIPEGYSVSREKKERFSLILESASTNQTSMYLCASSRTKETQYFGPGTRLLVL.

The rearrangement uses TRBV7-9 and TRBJ2-7; D uncertain. This CDR3 comprises 12 residues. The V gene's germline CDR1 is SEHNR and CDR2 FQNEAQ (reference sequence). Between the trimmed V and J ends, which lost 5 bases and 3 bases, there was a span of 8 bases. CDR3 amino acids: CASSLPFYEQYF. Here the CDR3 DNA reads TGTGCCAGCAGCCTCCCGTTCTACGAGCAGTACTTC.

This chain uses TRBV3-1 with TRBJ2-5, with D possibly being TRBD2 (6 bases). Germline CDR1 is LGHDT and CDR2 is YNNKEL (reference sequence). Trimming took off 5 bases at V and 2 bases at J, with 12 bases between the two ends. The CDR3 contains 14 residues. CDR3 DNA: TGTGCCAGCAGCAATTACGGGAGTCAAGAGACCCAGTACTTC. Its translation: CASSNYGSQETQYF.

Points on this clonotype: A much larger clone lies a single base off, so this may be a read error. This rearrangement joins TRBV28 to TRBJ2-5, with D uncertain. The CDR3 sequence is 14 residues long. CDR1 is MDHEN, CDR2 SYDVKM, per germline. Trimming took 6 bases from V and 11 from J, leaving 22 bases between them. CDR3 loop: CASSPPGGTGVQYF. The CDR3 DNA sequence: TGTGCCAGCAGCCCCCCGGGCGGAACGGGCGTTCAGTACTTC.

The rearrangement links TRBV12-3 or TRBV12-4 to TRBJ2-3; D is ambiguous. CDR3 length: 14 residues. V was cut by 3 bases and J by 2 bases, with 9 bases left in between. The CDR3, as DNA: TGTGCCAGCAGTTTTGGGTCTTTCACAGATACGCAGTATTTT. This sequence encodes CASSFGSFTDTQYF.

V is TRBV28 and J is TRBJ2-7; 9 bases are a match to TRBD1. From germline, CDR1 is MDHEN and CDR2 SYDVKM. The V gene end was trimmed by 8 bases and the J gene end by 3 bases; junction bases not matched to a gene: 11. CDR3 length equals 15 residues. This chain's CDR3 is CASRPSGTGIYEQYF. In DNA, the CDR3 is TGTGCCAGCCGCCCCTCCGGGACAGGGATCTACGAGCAGTACTTC.